This T cell receptor beta chain came from a study of T cell responses to AZD1222 COVID-19 vaccine. Produced via immunoSEQ multiplex PCR; TCRdb's table is partial and in-frame only. The data hold 150,000 to 180,000 clones, with less than 90% observed a single time. Here the sequenced sample was peripheral blood, taken on day 0 of AZD1222 vaccination. This receptor was obtained from an adult in good health.

The CDR3 spells CASSQETGEGQYF. The DNA of the CDR3 is TGTGCCAGCAGCCAAGAAACAGGGGAGGGACAGTACTTC. This chain connects TRBV3-1 (or the pseudogene TRBV3-2) to TRBJ2-7, with D tentatively TRBD1 or TRBD2 (7 bases each). Looked up from germline, CDR1 is LGHDT and CDR2 is YNNKEL (reference sequence). CDR3 length: 13 amino acids. Trimming took off 0 bases at V and 10 bases at J, with 13 bases between the two ends.